The 11 T cell receptor beta chains below were found in one sample sequenced in a study of CD8+ T cells in alopecia areata (dated by TCRdb to between 2017 and 2018). Interpreted using the paper, the time point label stands for: baseline before oral tofacitinib. The library was prepared using the immunoSEQ multiplex PCR assay. To provide template for TCR sequencing, every sample had RNA extracted and reverse transcribed into cDNA. In its TCRdb copy, this immuneACCESS table keeps in-frame sequences only and misses some clones. Where compared with another copy, unresolved V genes explain less than half of these, and the others have no known cause. The sample contains over 200,000 clones, about three fifths of them found a single time. The ten largest clones represent approximately 0.44% of the sample. The material sequenced was CD4+ T cells sorted from blood, taken at week 0. The receptors were sampled from a human donor with alopecia areata.

The V call is TRBV4-2, the J call TRBJ2-3; D gene uncertain. The CDR3 sequence is 16 residues long. V dropped 0 bases and J dropped 4 bases, with 14 bases sitting between them. Germline V CDR1 and CDR2: LGHNA, YNFKEQ. The CDR3 sequence is CASSQDVGLNSDTQYF. The CDR3 region has the DNA TGTGCCAGCAGCCAAGATGTCGGGCTAAACTCAGATACGCAGTATTTT.

This clone was seen a few times. The CDR3 bases are TGCAGCGCCGCCCGGGGGTCAGCGAACACCGGGGAGCTGTTTTTT. Protein product: CSAARGSANTGELFF. This chain links TRBV29-1 with TRBJ2-2, with D possibly matching TRBD2 (6 bases). Trimming pared 7 bases from V and 0 bases from J, leaving 15 bases between. The CDR3 totals 15 residues. In germline, CDR1 is SQVTM, CDR2 ANQGSEA.

This clone appeared once. The V and J genes are TRBV19 and TRBJ2-6; no definite D call. The germline V gene encodes CDR1 LNHDA and CDR2 SQIVND (reference sequence). The CDR3 contains 14 residues. V was shortened by 6 bases and J by 2 bases, with 8 bases between the two germline ends. This CDR3 is CASRYPTGANVLTF. The CDR3 DNA sequence: TGTGCCAGTAGGTACCCTACTGGGGCCAACGTCCTGACTTTC.

The chain joins TRBV19 to TRBJ2-5, with 7 bases lining up with TRBD2. Per the germline V gene, CDR1 is LNHDA and CDR2 is SQIVND (reference sequence). Trimming took 5 bases from V and 9 from J; bases not matched to a gene: 21. The CDR3 contains 17 residues. The CDR3 nucleotides read TGTGCCAGTAGTGGGGGATATACTAGCGAGCCCTGGAGGGCCCAGTACTTC. This translates into CASSGGYTSEPWRAQYF. The full variable domain, with the rest looked up from reference TRBV19 and TRBJ2-5, is DGGITQSPKYLFRKEGQNVTLSCEQNLNHDAMYWYRQDPGQGLRLIYYSQIVNDFQKGDIAEGYSVSREKKESFPLTVTSAQKNPTAFYLCASSGGYTSEPWRAQYFGPGTRLLVL.

The J gene is TRBJ2-2, the V gene TRBV5-6, with no clear D. Germline CDR1 is SGHDT and CDR2 is YYEEEE. V was cut by 4 bases and J by 5 bases, with 12 bases left in between. The CDR3 runs to 14 residues. The CDR3 here is CASSPGDATGELFF. The CDR3 DNA is TGTGCCAGCAGCCCCGGAGACGCGACCGGGGAGCTGTTTTTT.

This clone showed up just a few times. This rearrangement joins TRBV5-1 to TRBJ1-2, with D perhaps matching TRBD1 (6 bases). The CDR3 is 15 amino acids. CDR1 and CDR2 from the germline V gene are SGHRS and YFSETQ. V lost 3 bases, J lost 8 bases, and 20 bases lay in between. The CDR3 region is CASSYRDTNQGGYTF. In DNA form, the CDR3 reads TGCGCCAGCAGCTACCGGGACACTAATCAAGGCGGCTACACCTTC.

Regarding this clone: Other DNA variants within this sample encode the same CDR3. V and J are TRBV6-1 and TRBJ2-1; D unresolved. This CDR3 comprises 12 residues. The germline V gene encodes CDR1 MNHNS and CDR2 SASEGT. V lost 3 bases to trimming and J lost 3 bases, with 3 bases between them. CDR3: CASSELYNEQFF. CDR3 nucleotides: TGTGCCAGCAGTGAGCTCTACAATGAGCAGTTCTTC.

The chain is built from TRBV5-1 and TRBJ1-1, with D possibly being TRBD1 (5 bases). In germline, CDR1 is SGHRS, CDR2 YFSETQ. The V and J ends lost 5 bases and 3 bases respectively, with 8 bases between them. The CDR3 runs 12 residues. CDR3 amino acids: CASRTGDTEAFF. DNA for the CDR3: TGCGCCAGCAGAACGGGGGACACTGAAGCTTTCTTT. The full variable domain, rest sourced from reference TRBV5-1 and TRBJ1-1, is KAGVTQTPRYLIKTRGQQVTLSCSPISGHRSVSWYQQTPGQGLQFLFEYFSETQRNKGNFPGRFSGRQFSNSRSEMNVSTLELGDSALYLCASRTGDTEAFFGQGTRLTVV.

The chain is built from TRBV29-1 and TRBJ1-1, with D possibly being TRBD1 (6 bases). The CDR3 sequence is 16 residues long. Germline V lookup: CDR1 SQVTM, CDR2 ANQGSEA. CDR3 protein: CSATDRDTQVRTEAFF. In DNA form, the CDR3 reads TGCAGTGCTACGGACCGGGACACCCAAGTTCGTACTGAAGCTTTCTTT.

This clone was picked up a small number of times. J is TRBJ2-1 and V is TRBV25-1; D is perhaps TRBD2 (5 bases). Trimming removed 1 base at V and 1 base at J, with 11 bases between. The CDR3 sequence is 16 residues long. Germline V CDR1 and CDR2: MGHDK, SYGVNS. The CDR3 DNA sequence: TGTGCCAGCAGTGAATCGAAGAGGGCTTCCTACAATGAGCAGTTCTTC. Translation gives CASSESKRASYNEQFF. The entire variable domain, with the rest obtained from reference TRBV25-1 and TRBJ2-1, is as follows: EADIYQTPRYLVIGTGKKITLECSQTMGHDKMYWYQQDPGMELHLIHYSYGVNSTEKGDLSSESTVSRIRTEHFPLTLESARPSHTSQYLCASSESKRASYNEQFFGPGTRLTVL.

The chain uses TRBV6-5 and TRBJ2-7; D might be TRBD1 (6 bases). The CDR3 loop spans 12 amino acids. The V and J ends lost 6 bases and 5 bases respectively, with 11 bases between them. Germline CDR1 and CDR2: MNHEY and SVGAGI. DNA of the CDR3: TGTGCCAGCAGCCCAGGGGTCCACGAGCAGTACTTC. Encoded protein: CASSPGVHEQYF.